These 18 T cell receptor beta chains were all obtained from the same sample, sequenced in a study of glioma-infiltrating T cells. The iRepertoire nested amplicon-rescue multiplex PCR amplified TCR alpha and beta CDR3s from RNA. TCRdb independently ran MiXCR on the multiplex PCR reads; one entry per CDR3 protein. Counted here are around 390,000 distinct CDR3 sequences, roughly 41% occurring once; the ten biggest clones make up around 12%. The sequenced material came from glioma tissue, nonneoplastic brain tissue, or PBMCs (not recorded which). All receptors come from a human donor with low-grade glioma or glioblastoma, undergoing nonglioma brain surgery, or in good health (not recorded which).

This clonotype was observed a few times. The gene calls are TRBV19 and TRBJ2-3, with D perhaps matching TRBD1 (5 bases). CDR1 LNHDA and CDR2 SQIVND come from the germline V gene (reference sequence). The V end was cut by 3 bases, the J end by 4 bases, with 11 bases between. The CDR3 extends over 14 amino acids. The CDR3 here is CASSINRNPDTQYF. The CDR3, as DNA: TGTGCCAGTAGTATTAACAGGAACCCAGATACGCAGTATTTT.

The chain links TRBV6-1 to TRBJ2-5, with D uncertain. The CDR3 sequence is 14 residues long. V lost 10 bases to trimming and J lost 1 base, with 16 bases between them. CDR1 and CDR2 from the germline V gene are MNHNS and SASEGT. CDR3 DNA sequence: TGTGCCACCCGTCCCCTGGGAATCCAAGAGACCCAGTACTTC. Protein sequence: CATRPLGIQETQYF.

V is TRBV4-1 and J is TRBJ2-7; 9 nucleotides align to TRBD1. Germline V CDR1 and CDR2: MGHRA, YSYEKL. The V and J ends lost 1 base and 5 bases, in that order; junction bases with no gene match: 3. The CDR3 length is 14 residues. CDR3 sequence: CASSQGTGVDEQYF. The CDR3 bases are TGCGCCAGCAGCCAAGGGACAGGGGTCGACGAGCAGTACTTC.

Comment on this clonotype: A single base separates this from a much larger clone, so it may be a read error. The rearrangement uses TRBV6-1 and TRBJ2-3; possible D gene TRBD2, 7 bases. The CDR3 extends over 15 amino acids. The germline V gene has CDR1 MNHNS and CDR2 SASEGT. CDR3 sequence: CASSEPWGGTGTQYF. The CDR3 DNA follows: TGTGCCAGCAGTGAGCCCTGGGGGGGCACAGGTACGCAGTATTTT.

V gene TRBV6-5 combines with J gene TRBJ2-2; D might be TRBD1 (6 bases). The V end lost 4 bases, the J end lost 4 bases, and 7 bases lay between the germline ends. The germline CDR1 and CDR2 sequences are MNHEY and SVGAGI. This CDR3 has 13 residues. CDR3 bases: TGTGCCAGCAGTTGGACAGCCACCGGGGAGCTGTTTTTT. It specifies CASSWTATGELFF.

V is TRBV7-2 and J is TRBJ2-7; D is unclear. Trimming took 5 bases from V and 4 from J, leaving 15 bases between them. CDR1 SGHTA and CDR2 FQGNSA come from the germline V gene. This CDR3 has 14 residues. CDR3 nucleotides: TGTGCCAGCAGCGGCTGGGGTAATCCTTACGAGCAGTACTTC. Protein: CASSGWGNPYEQYF. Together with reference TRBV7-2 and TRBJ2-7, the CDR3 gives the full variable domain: GAGVSQSPSNKVTEKGKDVELRCDPISGHTALYWYRQSLGQGLEFLIYFQGNSAPDKSGLPSDRFSAERTGGSVSTLTIQRTQQEDSAVYLCASSGWGNPYEQYFGPGTRLTVT.

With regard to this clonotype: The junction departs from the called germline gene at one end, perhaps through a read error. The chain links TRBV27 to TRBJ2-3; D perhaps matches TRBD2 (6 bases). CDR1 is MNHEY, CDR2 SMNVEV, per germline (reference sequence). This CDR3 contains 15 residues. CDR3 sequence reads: CATSVEGGGTDTQYF. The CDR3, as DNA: TGTGCCACCAGTGTAGAGGGAGGCGGCACAGATACGCAGTATTTT.

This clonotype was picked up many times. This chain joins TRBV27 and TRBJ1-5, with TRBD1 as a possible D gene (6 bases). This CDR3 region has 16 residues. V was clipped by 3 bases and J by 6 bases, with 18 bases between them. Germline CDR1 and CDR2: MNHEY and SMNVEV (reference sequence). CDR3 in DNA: TGTGCCAGCAGTTTTAAATCAGGGGCTTCGGGTCAGCCCCAGCATTTT. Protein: CASSFKSGASGQPQHF.

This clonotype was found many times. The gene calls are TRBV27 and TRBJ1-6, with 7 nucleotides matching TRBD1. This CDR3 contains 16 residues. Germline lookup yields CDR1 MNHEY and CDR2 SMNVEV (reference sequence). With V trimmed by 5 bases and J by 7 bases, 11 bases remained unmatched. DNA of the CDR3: TGTGCCAGCAGTGTGGGGGGGACAGCTAGAAATTCACCCCTCCACTTT. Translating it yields CASSVGGTARNSPLHF.

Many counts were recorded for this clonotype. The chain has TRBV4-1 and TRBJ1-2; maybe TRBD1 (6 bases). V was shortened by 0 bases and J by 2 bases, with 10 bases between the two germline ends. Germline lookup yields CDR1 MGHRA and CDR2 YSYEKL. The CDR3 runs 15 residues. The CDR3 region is CASSQDVGQNYGYTF. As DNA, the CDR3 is TGCGCCAGCAGCCAAGATGTAGGACAGAACTATGGCTACACCTTC.

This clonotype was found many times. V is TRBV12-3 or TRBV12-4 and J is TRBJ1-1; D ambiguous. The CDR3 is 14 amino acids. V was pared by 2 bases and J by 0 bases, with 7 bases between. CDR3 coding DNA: TGTGCCAGCAGTTTAACAGCAATGAACACTGAAGCTTTCTTT. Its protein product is CASSLTAMNTEAFF.

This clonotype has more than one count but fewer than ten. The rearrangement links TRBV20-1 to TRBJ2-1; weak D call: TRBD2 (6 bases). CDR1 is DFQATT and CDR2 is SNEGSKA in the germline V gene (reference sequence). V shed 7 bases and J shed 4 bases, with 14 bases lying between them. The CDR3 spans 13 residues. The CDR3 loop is CSGILREYNEQFF. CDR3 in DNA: TGCAGTGGTATATTGCGGGAATACAATGAGCAGTTCTTC.

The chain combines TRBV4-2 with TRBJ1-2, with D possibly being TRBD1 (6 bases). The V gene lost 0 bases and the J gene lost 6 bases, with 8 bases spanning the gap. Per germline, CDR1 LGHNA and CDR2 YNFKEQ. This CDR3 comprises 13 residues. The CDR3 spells CASSQEGADGYTF. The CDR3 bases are TGTGCCAGCAGCCAAGAGGGGGCGGATGGCTACACCTTC.

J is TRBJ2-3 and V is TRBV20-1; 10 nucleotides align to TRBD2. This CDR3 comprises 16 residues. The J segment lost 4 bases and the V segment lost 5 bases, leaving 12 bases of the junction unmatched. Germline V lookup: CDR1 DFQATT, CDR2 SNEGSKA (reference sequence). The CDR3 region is CSAEPRAGGQADTQYF. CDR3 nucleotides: TGCAGTGCTGAGCCGCGAGCGGGAGGGCAGGCAGATACGCAGTATTTT.

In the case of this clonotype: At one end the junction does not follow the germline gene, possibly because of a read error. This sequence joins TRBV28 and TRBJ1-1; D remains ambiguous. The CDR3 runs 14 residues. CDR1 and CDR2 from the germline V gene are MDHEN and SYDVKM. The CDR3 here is CASSPTTMNTEASF. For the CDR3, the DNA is TGTGCCAGCAGTCCGACGACAATGAACACTGAAGCTTCCTTT.

DNA for the CDR3: TGTGCCAGCAGCCGCGACACCCAAGAGACCCAGTACTTC. Protein product: CASSRDTQETQYF. The chain joins TRBV11-3 to TRBJ2-5; D remains ambiguous. V was pared by 5 bases and J by 1 base, with 8 bases between. The germline gives CDR1 SGHNT, CDR2 YENEEA. CDR3 length: 13 residues.

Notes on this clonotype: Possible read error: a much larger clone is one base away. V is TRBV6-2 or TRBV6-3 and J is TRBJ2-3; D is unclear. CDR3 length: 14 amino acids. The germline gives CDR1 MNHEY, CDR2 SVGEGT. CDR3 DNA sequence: TGTGCCAGCAGTTACTTAACGGGCACAAATACGCAGTATTTT. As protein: CASSYLTGTNTQYF.

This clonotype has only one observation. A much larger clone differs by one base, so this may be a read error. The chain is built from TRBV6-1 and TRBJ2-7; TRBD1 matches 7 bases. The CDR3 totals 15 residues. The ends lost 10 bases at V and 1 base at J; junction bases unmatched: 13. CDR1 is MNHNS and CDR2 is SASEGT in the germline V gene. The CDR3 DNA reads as TGTGCCATCCACGATCCCAGGGACAGATCCTACGAGCAGTACTTC. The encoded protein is CAIHDPRDRSYEQYF.